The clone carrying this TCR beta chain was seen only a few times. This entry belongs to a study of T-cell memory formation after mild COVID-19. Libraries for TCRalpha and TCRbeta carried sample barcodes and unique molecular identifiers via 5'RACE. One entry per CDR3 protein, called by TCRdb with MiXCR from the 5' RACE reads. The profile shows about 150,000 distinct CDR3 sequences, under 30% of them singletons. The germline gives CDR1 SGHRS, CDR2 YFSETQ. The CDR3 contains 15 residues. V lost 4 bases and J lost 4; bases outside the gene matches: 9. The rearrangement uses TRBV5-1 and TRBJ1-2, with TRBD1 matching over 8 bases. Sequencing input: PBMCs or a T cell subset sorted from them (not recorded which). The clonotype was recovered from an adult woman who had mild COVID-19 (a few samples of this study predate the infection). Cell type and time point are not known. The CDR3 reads CASSTGQGLSYGYTF. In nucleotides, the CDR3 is TGCGCCAGCAGCACCGGACAGGGACTAAGCTATGGCTACACCTTC.